This record looks at one T cell receptor beta chain sequence and its context. The antigen remains undetermined. The data are from a study of graft-versus-host responses after intestinal transplantation. V lost 4 bases, J lost 5 bases, and 21 bases lay in between. The CDR3 is made up of 16 amino acids. Germline V lookup: CDR1 LNHDA, CDR2 SQIVND (reference sequence). The repertoire was sequenced with immunoSEQ multiplex PCR; TCRdb's copy has only in-frame clones and lacks some. The top ten clones hold approximately 0.18% of a sample with 75,000 to 100,000 clones, roughly 91% of them seen once. The chain recombines TRBV19 with TRBJ2-7, with TRBD1 as a possible D gene (6 bases). This sample comprised unstimulated CD4+ T cells sorted from spleen or lymph node cells, obtained before transplant. The sequence derives from a human donor who was the organ donor for an intestinal transplant. The CDR3 sequence: CASSTGTGLPPDEQYF. DNA for the CDR3: TGTGCCAGTAGTACTGGCACAGGGTTGCCACCCGACGAGCAGTACTTC. Filled out from reference TRBV19 and TRBJ2-7, the complete variable domain reads DGGITQSPKYLFRKEGQNVTLSCEQNLNHDAMYWYRQDPGQGLRLIYYSQIVNDFQKGDIAEGYSVSREKKESFPLTVTSAQKNPTAFYLCASSTGTGLPPDEQYFGPGTRLTVT.